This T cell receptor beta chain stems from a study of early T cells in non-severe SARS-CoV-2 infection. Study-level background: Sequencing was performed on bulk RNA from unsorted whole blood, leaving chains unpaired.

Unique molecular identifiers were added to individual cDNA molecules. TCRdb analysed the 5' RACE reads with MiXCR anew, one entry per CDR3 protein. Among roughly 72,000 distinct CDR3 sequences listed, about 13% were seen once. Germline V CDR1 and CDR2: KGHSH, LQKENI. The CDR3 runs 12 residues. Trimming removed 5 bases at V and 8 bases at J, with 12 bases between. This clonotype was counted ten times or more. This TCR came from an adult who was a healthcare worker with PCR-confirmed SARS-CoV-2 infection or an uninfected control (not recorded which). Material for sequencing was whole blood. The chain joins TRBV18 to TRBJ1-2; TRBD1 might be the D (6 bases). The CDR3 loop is CASSSTGNGYTF. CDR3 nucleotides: TGTGCCAGCTCATCAACAGGGAACGGCTACACCTTC. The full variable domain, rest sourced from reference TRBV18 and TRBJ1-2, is NAGVMQNPRHLVRRRGQEARLRCSPMKGHSHVYWYRQLPEEGLKFMVYLQKENIIDESGMPKERFSAEFPKEGPSILRIQQVVRGDSAAYFCASSSTGNGYTFGSGTRLTVV.